This T cell receptor beta chain stems from a study of T-cell reconstitution after alpha-beta-depleted transplantation in children (dated by TCRdb to the mid-2010s). For the study in its entirety: Using TCR repertoire profiling, the study followed T-cell immune reconstitution in a quantitative way in children after TCRalphabeta/CD19-depleted allogeneic hematopoietic cell transplantation.

Concerning this clonotype: Its antigen has not been determined. Per-nucleotide qualities are absent, and no much larger clonotype sits a single base away.

Library preparation was by PCR. The sample was run on an Illumina HiSeq 2500. TCR libraries were prepared with molecular barcoding, using unique molecular identifiers to normalize TCRbeta repertoire quantification. The public reads were quality trimmed at Q25 with fastp and then assembled into clones with MiXCR by TCRdb, keeping productive beta chains. Identical CDR3 protein sequences are pooled into one entry, listed with their most common genes and DNA. For this sample there are some 340,000 distinct CDR3 sequences; 9% to 12% appear just once. In total, the top ten clones hold 2% to 2.5% of the sample. CDR1 and CDR2 are read off the germline V gene as MNHEY and SVGAGI. From cysteine to phenylalanine, the CDR3 is 17 amino acids long. The CDR3 DNA has 51 bases and is translated from base 1. The V end loses 0 bases and the J end loses 5 bases, and a stretch of 17 bases separates them.

Recombination joined TRBV6-5 with TRBJ2-1, and possibly TRBD1, on 6 matching bases. This sample comprised PBMCs from the stem cell graft donor, obtained from the stem cell graft. This receptor was obtained from a human donor who donated a stem cell graft to a child with acute lymphoblastic leukemia. The DNA is TGTGCCAGCAGTTACTCTTGGGCAGGGGTACATAACAATGAGCAGTTCTTC. Its translation is CASSYSWAGVHNNEQFF.